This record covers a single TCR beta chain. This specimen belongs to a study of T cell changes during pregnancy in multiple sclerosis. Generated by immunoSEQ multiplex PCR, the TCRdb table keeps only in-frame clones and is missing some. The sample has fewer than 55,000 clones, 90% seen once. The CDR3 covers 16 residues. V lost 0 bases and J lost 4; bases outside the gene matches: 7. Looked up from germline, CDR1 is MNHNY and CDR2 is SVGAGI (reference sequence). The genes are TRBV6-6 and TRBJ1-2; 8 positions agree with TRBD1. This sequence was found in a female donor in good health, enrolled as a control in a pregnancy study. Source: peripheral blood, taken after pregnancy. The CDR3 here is CASSYSTGQAIYGYTF. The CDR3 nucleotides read TGTGCCAGCAGTTACTCGACGGGACAGGCCATCTATGGCTACACCTTC.